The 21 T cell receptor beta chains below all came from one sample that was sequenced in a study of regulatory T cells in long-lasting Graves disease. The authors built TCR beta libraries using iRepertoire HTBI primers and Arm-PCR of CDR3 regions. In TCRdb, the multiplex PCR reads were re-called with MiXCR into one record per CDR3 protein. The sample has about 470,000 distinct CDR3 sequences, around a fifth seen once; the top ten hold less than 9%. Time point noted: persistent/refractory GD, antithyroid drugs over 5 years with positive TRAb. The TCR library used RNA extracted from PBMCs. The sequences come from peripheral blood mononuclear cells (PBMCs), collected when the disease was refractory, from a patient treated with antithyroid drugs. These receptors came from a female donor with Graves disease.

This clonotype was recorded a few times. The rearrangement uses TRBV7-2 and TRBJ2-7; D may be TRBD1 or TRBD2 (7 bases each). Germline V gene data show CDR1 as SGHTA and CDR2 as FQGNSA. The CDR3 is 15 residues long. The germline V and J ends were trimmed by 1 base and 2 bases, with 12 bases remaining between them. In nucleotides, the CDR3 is TGTGCCAGCAGCTTAGAACAGGGGACTACCTACGAGCAGTACTTC. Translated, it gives CASSLEQGTTYEQYF.

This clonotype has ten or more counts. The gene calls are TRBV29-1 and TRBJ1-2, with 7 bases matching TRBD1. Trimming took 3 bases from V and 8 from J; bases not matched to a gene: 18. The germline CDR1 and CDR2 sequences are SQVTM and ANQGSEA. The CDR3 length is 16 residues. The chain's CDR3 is CSVEPLTDEGAWGYTF. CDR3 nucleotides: TGCAGCGTTGAGCCCCTCACAGACGAGGGGGCGTGGGGCTACACCTTC.

The CDR3 spells CSAIPGQGYGYTF. The CDR3 DNA reads TGCAGTGCTATCCCCGGACAGGGCTATGGCTACACCTTC. This chain connects TRBV20-1 to TRBJ1-2; 8 positions match TRBD1. This CDR3 is 13 amino acids long. Trimming at V came to 4 bases and at J to 4 bases, leaving 5 bases not matched to a gene. The germline gives CDR1 DFQATT, CDR2 SNEGSKA (reference sequence).

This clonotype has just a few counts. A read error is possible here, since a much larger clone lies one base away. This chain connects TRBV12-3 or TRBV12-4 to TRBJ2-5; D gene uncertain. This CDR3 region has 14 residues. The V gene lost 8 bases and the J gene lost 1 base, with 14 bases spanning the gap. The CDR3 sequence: CASGPRLAQETQYF. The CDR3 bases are TGTGCCAGCGGTCCCCGTTTGGCCCAAGAGACCCAGTACTTC.

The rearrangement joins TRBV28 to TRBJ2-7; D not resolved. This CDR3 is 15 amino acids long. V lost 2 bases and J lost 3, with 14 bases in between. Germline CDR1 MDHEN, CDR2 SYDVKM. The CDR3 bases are TGTGCCAGCAGTTTACTGGCGGAAATCAACTACGAGCAGTACTTC. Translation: CASSLLAEINYEQYF.

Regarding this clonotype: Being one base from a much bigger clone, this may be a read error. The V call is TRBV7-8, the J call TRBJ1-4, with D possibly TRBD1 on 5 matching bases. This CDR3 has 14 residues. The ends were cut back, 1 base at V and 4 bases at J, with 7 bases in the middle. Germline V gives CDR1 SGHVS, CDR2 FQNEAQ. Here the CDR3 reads CASSLEGLNEKLFF. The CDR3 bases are TGTGCCAGCAGCTTAGAGGGACTTAATGAAAAACTGTTTTTT. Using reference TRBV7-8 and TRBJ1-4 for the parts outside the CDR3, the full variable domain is GAGVSQSPRYKVAKRGQDVALRCDPISGHVSLFWYQQALGQGPEFLTYFQNEAQLDKSGLPSDRFFAERPEGSVSTLKIQRTQQEDSAVYLCASSLEGLNEKLFFGSGTQLSVL.

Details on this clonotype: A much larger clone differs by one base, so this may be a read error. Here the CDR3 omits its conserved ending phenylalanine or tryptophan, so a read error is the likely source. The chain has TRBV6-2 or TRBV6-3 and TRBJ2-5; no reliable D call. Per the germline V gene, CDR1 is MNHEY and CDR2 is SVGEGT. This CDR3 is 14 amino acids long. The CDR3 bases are TGTGCCTGCAGTTACCCCGACCCTCGAGAGACCCAGTACCTC. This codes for CACSYPDPRETQYL.

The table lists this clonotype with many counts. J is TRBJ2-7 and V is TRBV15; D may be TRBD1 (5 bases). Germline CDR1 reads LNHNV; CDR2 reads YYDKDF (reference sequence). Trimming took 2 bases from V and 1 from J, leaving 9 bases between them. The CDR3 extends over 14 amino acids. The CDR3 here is CATSRLRDSYEQYF. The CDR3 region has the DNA TGTGCCACCAGCAGACTCAGGGATTCCTACGAGCAGTACTTC.

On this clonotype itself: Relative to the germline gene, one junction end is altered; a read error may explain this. In DNA form, the CDR3 reads TGTGCCAGCAGTTACCAGGTTGCCCCGCATGAGAACACTGAAGCCTTCTTT. Protein product: CASSYQVAPHENTEAFF. The chain employs TRBV6-5 and TRBJ1-1; no clear D gene. The CDR3 extends over 17 amino acids. Looked up from germline, CDR1 is MNHEY and CDR2 is SVGAGI.

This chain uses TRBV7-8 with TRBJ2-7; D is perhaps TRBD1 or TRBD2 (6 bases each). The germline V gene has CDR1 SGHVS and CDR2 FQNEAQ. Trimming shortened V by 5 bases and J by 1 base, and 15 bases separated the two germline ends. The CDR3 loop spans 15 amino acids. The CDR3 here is CASSAGAGKSYEQYF. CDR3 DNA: TGTGCCAGCAGCGCAGGGGCGGGGAAGTCCTACGAGCAGTACTTC.

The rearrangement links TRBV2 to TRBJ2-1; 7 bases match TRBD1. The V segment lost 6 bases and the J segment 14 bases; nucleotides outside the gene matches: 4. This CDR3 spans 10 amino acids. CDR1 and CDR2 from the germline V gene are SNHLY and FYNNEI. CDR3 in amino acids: CASRDRREFF. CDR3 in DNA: TGTGCCAGCAGGGACAGGCGGGAGTTCTTC.

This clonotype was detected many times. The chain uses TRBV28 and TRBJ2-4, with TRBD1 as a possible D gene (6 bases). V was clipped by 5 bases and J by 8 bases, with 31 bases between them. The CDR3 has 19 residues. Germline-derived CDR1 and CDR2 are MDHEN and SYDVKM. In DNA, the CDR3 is TGTGCCAGCAGTCAACTCGGGGCCCCCACAGGGTCGAGTTTCGACATTCAGTACTTC. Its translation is CASSQLGAPTGSSFDIQYF.

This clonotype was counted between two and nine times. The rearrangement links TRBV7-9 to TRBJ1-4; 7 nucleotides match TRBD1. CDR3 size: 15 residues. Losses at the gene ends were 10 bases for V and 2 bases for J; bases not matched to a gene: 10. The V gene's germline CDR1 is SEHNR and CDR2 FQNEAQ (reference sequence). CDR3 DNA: TGTGCCAACGACGCATTGGACAGGACTAATGAAAAACTGTTTTTT. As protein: CANDALDRTNEKLFF.

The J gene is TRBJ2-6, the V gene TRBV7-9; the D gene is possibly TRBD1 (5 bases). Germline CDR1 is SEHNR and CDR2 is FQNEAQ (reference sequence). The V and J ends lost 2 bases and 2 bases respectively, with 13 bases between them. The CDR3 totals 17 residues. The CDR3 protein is CASSLNRGGAGANVLTF. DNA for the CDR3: TGTGCCAGCAGCTTAAATAGGGGTGGCGCTGGGGCCAACGTCCTGACTTTC.

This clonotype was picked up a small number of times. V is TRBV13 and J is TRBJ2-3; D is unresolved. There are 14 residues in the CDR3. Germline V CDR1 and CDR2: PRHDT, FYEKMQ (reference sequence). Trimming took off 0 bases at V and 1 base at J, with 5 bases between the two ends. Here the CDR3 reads CASSLGDRTDTQYF. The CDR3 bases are TGTGCCAGCAGCTTAGGGGACCGCACAGATACGCAGTATTTT.

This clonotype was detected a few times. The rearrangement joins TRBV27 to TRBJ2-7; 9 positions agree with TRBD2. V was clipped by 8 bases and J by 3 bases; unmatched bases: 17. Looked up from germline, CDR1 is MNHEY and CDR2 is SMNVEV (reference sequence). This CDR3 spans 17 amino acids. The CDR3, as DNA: TGTGCCAGCGCCTCCACGGAGGCGAGCGGGAGGAGCTACGAGCAGTACTTC. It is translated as CASASTEASGRSYEQYF.

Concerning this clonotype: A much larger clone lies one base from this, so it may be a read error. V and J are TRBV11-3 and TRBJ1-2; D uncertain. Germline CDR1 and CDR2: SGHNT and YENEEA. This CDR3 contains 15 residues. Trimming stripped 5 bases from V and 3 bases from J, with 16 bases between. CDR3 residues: CASSPPLRRYYGYTF. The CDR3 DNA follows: TGTGCCAGCAGCCCCCCCTTAAGGAGATACTATGGCTACACCTTC.

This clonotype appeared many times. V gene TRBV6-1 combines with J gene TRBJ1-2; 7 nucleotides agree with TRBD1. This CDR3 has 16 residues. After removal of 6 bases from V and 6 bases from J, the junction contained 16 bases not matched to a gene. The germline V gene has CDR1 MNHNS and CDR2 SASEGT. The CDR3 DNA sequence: TGTGCCAGCAGCACCCCATTCGACAGGGAGTCGCATGGCTACACCTTC. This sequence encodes CASSTPFDRESHGYTF.

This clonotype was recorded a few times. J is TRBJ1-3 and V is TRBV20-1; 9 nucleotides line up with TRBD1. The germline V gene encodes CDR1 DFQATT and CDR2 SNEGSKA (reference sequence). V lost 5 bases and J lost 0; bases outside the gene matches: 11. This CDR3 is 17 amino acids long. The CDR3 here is CSARQGGFGNSGNTIYF. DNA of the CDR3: TGCAGTGCTCGACAGGGGGGGTTTGGGAACTCTGGAAACACCATATATTTT.

DNA of the CDR3: TGTGCCAGCAACCGCTTGACGAACATAGAAGCTTTCTTT. Translating it yields CASNRLTNIEAFF. The chain joins TRBV7-2 to TRBJ1-1; D ambiguous. There are 13 residues in the CDR3. Germline V CDR1 and CDR2: SGHTA, FQGNSA. Deletions cut 7 bases from V and 8 bases from J, with 17 bases between.

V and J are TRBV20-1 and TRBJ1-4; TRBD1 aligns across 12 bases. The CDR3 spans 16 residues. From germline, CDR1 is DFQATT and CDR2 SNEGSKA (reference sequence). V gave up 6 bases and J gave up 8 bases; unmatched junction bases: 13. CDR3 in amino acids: CSARIFTGTGGEKLFF. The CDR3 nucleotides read TGCAGTGCAAGGATTTTCACCGGGACAGGGGGCGAAAAACTGTTTTTT.